This T cell receptor (beta chain) was captured in a study of shared T cell receptors in the human thymus. The protocol was immunoSEQ multiplex PCR, while the TCRdb copy is restricted to in-frame clones and leaves out a portion. The table includes 630,000 or so clones, approximately 87% detected once. These same data were also listed under a study on human thymus T cells. That report adds: The donors were infants in Finland with congenital heart defects, otherwise immunologically healthy.

This sequence was found in a boy under two years old with a congenital heart defect. The source material was thymocytes.

This CDR3 is CASSLGVPEDSYNEQFF. In DNA, the CDR3 is TGTGCCAGCAGCTTAGGGGTCCCAGAGGACTCCTACAATGAGCAGTTCTTC. The chain recombines TRBV11-2 with TRBJ2-1, with D hard to call. The germline V gene has CDR1 SGHAT and CDR2 FQNNGV. Deletions cut 1 base from V and 0 bases from J, with 13 bases between. This CDR3 is 17 amino acids long.